This T cell receptor (beta chain) was sequenced for a study of cytomegalovirus exposure and HLA in healthy donors. Study findings and constraints: TCR beta V segments were, for the most part, productive about 87% or about 30% of the time in an earlier analysis. When a later analysis compared HLA-associated TCR beta chains with equally common others, the HLA-associated chains turned out to be more clonally expanded and to have lower generation probabilities.

PCR employed 60 Vbeta and 13 Jbeta primers. Profiling relied on immunoSEQ multiplex PCR, and the TCRdb table lists in-frame clones only, not all of them. The sample comprises roughly 150,000 clones, over 60% of which are singletons, and over 2.5% rests with the top ten. Donors consisted of healthy bone marrow donors. About this clone itself: Its specificity is unknown.

Germline V CDR1 and CDR2: LNHDA, SQIVND (reference sequence). Between the trimmed V and J ends, which lost 10 bases and 4 bases, there was a span of 11 bases. The length of the CDR3 is 12 residues. The source of this sequence is a woman younger than 45 in good health and CMV-seropositive. V usage is TRBV19 and J usage is TRBJ1-5; D remains ambiguous. Sequenced: PBMCs. CDR3 amino acids: CATRQTNQPQHF. The CDR3 region has the DNA TGTGCCACTCGACAAACTAATCAGCCCCAGCATTTT.